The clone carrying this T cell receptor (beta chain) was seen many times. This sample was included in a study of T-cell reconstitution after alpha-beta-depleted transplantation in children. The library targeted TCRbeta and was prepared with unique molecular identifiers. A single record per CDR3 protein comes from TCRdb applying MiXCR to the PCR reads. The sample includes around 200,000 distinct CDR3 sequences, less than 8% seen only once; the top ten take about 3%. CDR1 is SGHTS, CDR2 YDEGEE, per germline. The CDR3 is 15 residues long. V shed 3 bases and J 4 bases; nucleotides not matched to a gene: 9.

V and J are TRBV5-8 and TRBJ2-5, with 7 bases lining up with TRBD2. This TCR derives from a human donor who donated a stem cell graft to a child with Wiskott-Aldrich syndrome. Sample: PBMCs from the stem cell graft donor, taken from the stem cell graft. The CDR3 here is CASSWGGDLRETQYF. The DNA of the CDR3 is TGTGCCAGCAGCTGGGGGGGGGACCTTCGAGAGACCCAGTACTTC. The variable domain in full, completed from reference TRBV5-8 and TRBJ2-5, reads EAGVTQSPTHLIKTRGQQATLRCSPISGHTSVYWYQQALGLGLQFLLWYDEGEERNRGNFPPRFSGRQFPNYSSELNVNALELEDSALYLCASSWGGDLRETQYFGPGTRLLVL.